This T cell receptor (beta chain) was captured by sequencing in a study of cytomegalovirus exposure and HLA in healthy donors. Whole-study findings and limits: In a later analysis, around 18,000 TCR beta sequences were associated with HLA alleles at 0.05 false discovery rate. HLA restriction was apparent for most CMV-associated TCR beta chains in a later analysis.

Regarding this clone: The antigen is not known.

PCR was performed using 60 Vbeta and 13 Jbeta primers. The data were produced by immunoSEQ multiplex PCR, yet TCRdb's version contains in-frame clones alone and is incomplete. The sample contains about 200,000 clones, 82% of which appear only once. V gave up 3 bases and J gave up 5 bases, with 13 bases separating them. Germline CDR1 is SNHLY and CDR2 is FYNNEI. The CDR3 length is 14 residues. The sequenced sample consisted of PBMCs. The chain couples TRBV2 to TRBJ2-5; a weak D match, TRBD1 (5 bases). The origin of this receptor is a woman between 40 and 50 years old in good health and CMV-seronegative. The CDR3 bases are TGTGCCAGCAGTGACTTGGGGCTAGGGGAGACCCAGTACTTC. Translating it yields CASSDLGLGETQYF. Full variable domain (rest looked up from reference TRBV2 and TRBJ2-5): EPEVTQTPSHQVTQMGQEVILRCVPISNHLYFYWYRQILGQKVEFLVSFYNNEISEKSEIFDDQFSVERPDGSNFTLKIRSTKLEDSAMYFCASSDLGLGETQYFGPGTRLLVL.